These 29 T cell receptor beta chains originate from one sample sequenced in a study of shared clonotypes between healthy human individuals. The repertoire was sequenced with immunoSEQ multiplex PCR; TCRdb's copy has only in-frame clones and lacks some. Among more than 2 million clones listed, about 94% were seen once. The sample consisted of naive CD4+ T cells sorted from blood. This sample's subset: CD45RA+ positively selected. The receptors stem from a man aged 18 to 30 in good health.

The V call is TRBV10-1, the J call TRBJ2-7; 7 bases line up with TRBD2. CDR3 length equals 15 residues. The J segment lost 5 bases and the V segment lost 4 bases, leaving 11 bases of the junction unmatched. From germline, CDR1 is WNHNN and CDR2 SYGVQD (reference sequence). The chain's CDR3 is CASSADGGRVNEQYF. In DNA, the CDR3 is TGCGCCAGCAGTGCAGACGGGGGGAGAGTAAACGAGCAGTACTTC.

This chain uses TRBV4-1 with TRBJ1-4; maybe TRBD1 (6 bases). The V end lost 4 bases, the J end lost 8 bases, and 8 bases lay between the germline ends. Germline assignment: CDR1 MGHRA and CDR2 YSYEKL. The CDR3 consists of 12 residues. DNA of the CDR3: TGCGCCAGCAGCCCCAGGGGAGAAAAACTGTTTTTT. It is translated as CASSPRGEKLFF.

V and J are TRBV4-3 and TRBJ2-7, with 10 bases identical to TRBD2. The CDR3 loop spans 16 amino acids. In germline, CDR1 is LGHNA, CDR2 YSLEER. V was clipped by 0 bases and J by 3 bases; unmatched bases: 5. CDR3 amino acids: CASSQELQREGYEQYF. The CDR3, as DNA: TGCGCCAGCAGCCAAGAATTACAGCGGGAGGGCTACGAGCAGTACTTC.

J is TRBJ1-2 and V is TRBV28; 7 nucleotides agree with TRBD1. V lost 6 bases to trimming and J lost 4 bases; unmatched junction nucleotides: 8. This CDR3 region has 14 residues. Per germline, CDR1 MDHEN and CDR2 SYDVKM. In DNA, the CDR3 is TGTGCCAGCAGGGTGACAGGGTTTAGCTATGGCTACACCTTC. Residues: CASRVTGFSYGYTF.

This chain's CDR3 is CASSPHFWDPMGNEQFF. DNA for the CDR3: TGTGCCAGCAGCCCCCATTTTTGGGACCCCATGGGGAATGAGCAGTTCTTC. The V gene is TRBV7-8, the J gene TRBJ2-1; D possibly uses TRBD1 or TRBD2 (5 bases each). Trimming pared 5 bases from V and 7 bases from J, leaving 24 bases between. The V gene's germline CDR1 is SGHVS and CDR2 FQNEAQ. This CDR3 comprises 17 residues.

V is TRBV9 and J is TRBJ1-4; TRBD1 agrees at 11 bases. Germline lookup yields CDR1 SGDLS and CDR2 YYNGEE. CDR3 length equals 15 residues. Trimming cost V 4 bases and J 8 bases; bases outside gene matches: 7. CDR3 DNA: TGTGCCAGCAGCTCCTGGACAGGGGGCGGAGAAAAACTGTTTTTT. Translation: CASSSWTGGGEKLFF.

The V and J genes are TRBV5-1 and TRBJ1-6, with D possibly being TRBD1 (5 bases). Deletions cut 6 bases from V and 9 bases from J, with 16 bases between. This CDR3 is built from 14 residues. Germline V CDR1 and CDR2: SGHRS, YFSETQ. The CDR3 region has the DNA TGCGCCAGCACCGCAGGGAAGGAGGGTTCACCCCTCCACTTT. This translates into CASTAGKEGSPLHF. Full variable domain (rest looked up from reference TRBV5-1 and TRBJ1-6): KAGVTQTPRYLIKTRGQQVTLSCSPISGHRSVSWYQQTPGQGLQFLFEYFSETQRNKGNFPGRFSGRQFSNSRSEMNVSTLELGDSALYLCASTAGKEGSPLHFGNGTRLTVT.

The chain joins TRBV6-1 to TRBJ2-3; 8 nucleotides align to TRBD1. This CDR3 is 15 amino acids long. The J segment lost 1 base and the V segment lost 2 bases, leaving 2 bases of the junction unmatched. Per the germline V gene, CDR1 is MNHNS and CDR2 is SASEGT. CDR3 DNA sequence: TGTGCCAGCAGTGAACCGGGACAGGGCACAGATACGCAGTATTTT. It translates to CASSEPGQGTDTQYF.

The V and J genes are TRBV5-1 and TRBJ2-2; D gene unclear. CDR1 and CDR2 (germline): SGHRS, YFSETQ. Trimming removed 0 bases at V and 1 base at J, with 10 bases between. The CDR3 loop spans 16 amino acids. CDR3 DNA sequence: TGCGCCAGCAGCTTGGGCACTGGGTTGAACACCGGGGAGCTGTTTTTT. This translates into CASSLGTGLNTGELFF. Together with reference TRBV5-1 and TRBJ2-2, the CDR3 gives the full variable domain: KAGVTQTPRYLIKTRGQQVTLSCSPISGHRSVSWYQQTPGQGLQFLFEYFSETQRNKGNFPGRFSGRQFSNSRSEMNVSTLELGDSALYLCASSLGTGLNTGELFFGEGSRLTVL.

This clone has a single count. This chain uses TRBV19 with TRBJ1-1; a possible D gene is TRBD1 (5 bases). The CDR3 extends over 17 amino acids. Trimming left V 6 bases short and J 6 bases short, with 26 bases between. From germline, CDR1 is LNHDA and CDR2 SQIVND (reference sequence). The CDR3 protein is CASRESGSRRAQAEAFF. The CDR3 DNA follows: TGTGCCAGTAGGGAATCAGGGAGTAGGAGGGCCCAGGCTGAAGCTTTCTTT.

The chain has TRBV4-1 and TRBJ2-2; TRBD2 agrees at 10 bases. The V segment lost 1 base and the J segment 13 bases; nucleotides outside the gene matches: 9. The CDR3 spans 15 residues. Germline values: CDR1 MGHRA, CDR2 YSYEKL. The CDR3 loop reads CASSQALAGAWGLFF. The CDR3 DNA is TGCGCCAGCAGCCAAGCCCTAGCGGGGGCCTGGGGGCTGTTTTTT.

The CDR3 protein is CASSQYPTGGVNEQYF. CDR3 sequence (DNA): TGCGCCAGCAGTCAATACCCGACAGGGGGAGTGAACGAGCAGTACTTC. The rearrangement uses TRBV23-1 and TRBJ2-7, with TRBD1 matching 9 bases. TRBV23-1 is identified as an open reading frame with a role that is uncertain. The CDR3 runs 16 residues. V dropped 1 base and J dropped 5; count of bases not matched to a gene: 9.

The chain carries TRBV11-1 and TRBJ2-7, with 9 bases fitting TRBD1. The V gene end was trimmed by 3 bases and the J gene end by 3 bases; junction bases not matched to a gene: 9. This CDR3 spans 16 amino acids. Germline-derived CDR1 and CDR2 are SGHAT and FQDESV (reference sequence). The CDR3 DNA is TGTGCCAGCAGCTTGATTGACAGGGGGAGTTACTACGAGCAGTACTTC. It codes for CASSLIDRGSYYEQYF.

In the case of this clone: The same CDR3 arises from other DNA sequences in this sample as well. The chain joins TRBV18 to TRBJ1-1; perhaps TRBD1 as D (5 bases). With 2 bases removed from V and 1 base from J, the gap between germline ends came to 8 bases. The CDR3 consists of 14 residues. Germline-derived CDR1 and CDR2 are KGHSH and LQKENI. CDR3 sequence reads: CASSPRQGNTEAFF. The CDR3 DNA is TGTGCCAGCTCACCAAGGCAGGGGAACACTGAAGCTTTCTTT.

The V gene is TRBV7-9, the J gene TRBJ2-3, with D maybe TRBD2 (5 bases). The V gene's germline CDR1 is SEHNR and CDR2 FQNEAQ (reference sequence). Trimming shortened V by 0 bases and J by 6 bases, and 13 bases separated the two germline ends. The CDR3 loop spans 15 amino acids. CDR3 amino acids: CASSLALTSSDTQYF. CDR3 nucleotide sequence: TGTGCCAGCAGCTTAGCGCTAACTAGTTCCGATACGCAGTATTTT.

The rearrangement links TRBV19 to TRBJ2-5; 9 bases align to TRBD2. This CDR3 region has 16 residues. Trimming at V came to 3 bases and at J to 2 bases, leaving 7 bases not matched to a gene. Germline CDR1 and CDR2: LNHDA and SQIVND (reference sequence). Here the CDR3 DNA reads TGTGCCAGTAGTATCGGTAGCGGGGGTAAGCAAGAGACCCAGTACTTC. Translating it yields CASSIGSGGKQETQYF.

This clone was observed once. The same CDR3 is also encoded by other DNA sequences in this sample. This chain uses TRBV9 with TRBJ1-6; D call uncertain. V was shortened by 2 bases and J by 0 bases, with 9 bases between the two germline ends. Germline loops: CDR1 SGDLS, CDR2 YYNGEE. CDR3 length equals 16 residues. The CDR3 region is CASSVGSSSYNSPLHF. The CDR3 DNA is TGTGCCAGCAGCGTGGGCAGCAGCTCCTATAATTCACCCCTCCACTTT. The variable domain in full, completed from reference TRBV9 and TRBJ1-6, reads DSGVTQTPKHLITATGQRVTLRCSPRSGDLSVYWYQQSLDQGLQFLIQYYNGEERAKGNILERFSAQQFPDLHSELNLSSLELGDSALYFCASSVGSSSYNSPLHFGNGTRLTVT.

In DNA, the CDR3 is TGTGCCACCAGCAGAGATTCCGTACAAGAGCAGTTCTTC. This encodes CATSRDSVQEQFF. The chain joins TRBV15 to TRBJ2-1; no clear D. CDR1 and CDR2 from the germline V gene are LNHNV and YYDKDF (reference sequence). The CDR3 loop spans 13 amino acids. Trimming pared 0 bases from V and 10 bases from J, leaving 10 bases between.

This clone was observed a single time. The V call is TRBV9, the J call TRBJ1-2, with TRBD1 as a possible D gene (6 bases). This CDR3 is 14 amino acids long. CDR1 and CDR2 from the germline V gene are SGDLS and YYNGEE. V was shortened by 4 bases and J by 2 bases, with 12 bases between the two germline ends. CDR3 sequence: CASSSSGGNYGYTF. The DNA of the CDR3 is TGTGCCAGCAGCTCCTCCGGGGGCAACTATGGCTACACCTTC.

To note about this clone: Other nucleotide sequences from this sample produce the same CDR3. J is TRBJ1-1 and V is TRBV6-5; D not resolved. Germline CDR1 and CDR2: MNHEY and SVGAGI. Trimming took off 5 bases at V and 4 bases at J, with 8 bases between the two ends. The CDR3 has 12 residues. In DNA form, the CDR3 reads TGTGCCAGCAGTACGCCCGGCACTGAAGCTTTCTTT. Its translation: CASSTPGTEAFF.

J is TRBJ1-5 and V is TRBV18, with 7 positions matching TRBD1. J was trimmed by 0 bases and V by 5 bases; bases with no gene match: 4. This CDR3 has 15 amino acids. Per the germline V gene, CDR1 is KGHSH and CDR2 is LQKENI. The CDR3 nucleotides read TGTGCCAGCTCAGTGGGACAGAATAGCAATCAGCCCCAGCATTTT. Translating it yields CASSVGQNSNQPQHF.

V is TRBV27 and J is TRBJ2-1; D gene unclear. The CDR3 covers 13 residues. Trimming removed 6 bases from V and 7 bases from J, with 13 bases in between. CDR1 is MNHEY and CDR2 is SMNVEV in the germline V gene (reference sequence). This CDR3 is CASRTYGQNEQFF. The CDR3, as DNA: TGTGCCAGCAGGACCTACGGGCAGAATGAGCAGTTCTTC.

J is TRBJ1-1 and V is TRBV19; weak D call: TRBD1 (6 bases). The CDR3 totals 12 residues. The V and J ends lost 2 bases and 10 bases respectively, with 11 bases between them. Germline values: CDR1 LNHDA, CDR2 SQIVND (reference sequence). This chain's CDR3 is CASSIKGGAAFF. CDR3 sequence (DNA): TGTGCCAGTAGTATAAAGGGGGGCGCAGCTTTCTTT.

The rearrangement uses TRBV7-9 and TRBJ1-1, with D tentatively TRBD1 (5 bases). Between the trimmed V and J ends, which lost 5 bases and 0 bases, there was a span of 13 bases. This CDR3 has 15 amino acids. From germline, CDR1 is SEHNR and CDR2 FQNEAQ (reference sequence). The CDR3 reads CASSPGWWLNTEAFF. In DNA form, the CDR3 reads TGTGCCAGCAGCCCAGGGTGGTGGTTGAACACTGAAGCTTTCTTT.

This clone has just one count. The rearrangement uses TRBV10-1 and TRBJ2-1, with TRBD2 matching 7 bases. The J segment lost 3 bases and the V segment lost 6 bases, leaving 8 bases of the junction unmatched. This CDR3 is built from 15 residues. Germline CDR1 is WNHNN and CDR2 is SYGVQD (reference sequence). The CDR3 is CASSPASGDYNEQFF. The DNA for the CDR3 is TGCGCCAGCAGCCCTGCTAGCGGAGACTACAATGAGCAGTTCTTC.

This clone was picked up one time. This chain joins TRBV7-9 and TRBJ2-3; D is unclear. V dropped 0 bases and J dropped 2 bases, with 0 bases sitting between them. The CDR3 contains 12 residues. Looked up from germline, CDR1 is SEHNR and CDR2 is FQNEAQ (reference sequence). In DNA, the CDR3 is TGTGCCAGCAGCTTAGCCACAGATACGCAGTATTTT. Protein: CASSLATDTQYF.

CDR3 residues: CASSRDRGVEKLFF. DNA for the CDR3: TGTGCCAGCAGTCGAGACAGGGGAGTTGAAAAACTGTTTTTT. The chain joins TRBV6-5 to TRBJ1-4; TRBD1 matches at 8 bases. Trimming removed 5 bases from V and 7 bases from J; junction bases left unmatched: 6. The germline V gene encodes CDR1 MNHEY and CDR2 SVGAGI. The CDR3 is 14 amino acids.

For this clone: At the DNA level, this CDR3 is encoded by other sequences in the same sample as well. The chain links TRBV5-1 to TRBJ2-7; possibly TRBD2 for D (6 bases). This CDR3 is 14 amino acids long. Germline V gene lookup returns CDR1 SGHRS and CDR2 YFSETQ. Trimming stripped 1 base from V and 2 bases from J, with 10 bases between. In nucleotides, the CDR3 is TGCGCCAGCAGCTTGTCCGGGGGTCCCTACGAGCAGTACTTC. Amino acid sequence: CASSLSGGPYEQYF. Based on the CDR3 plus reference TRBV5-1 and TRBJ2-7, the full variable domain is KAGVTQTPRYLIKTRGQQVTLSCSPISGHRSVSWYQQTPGQGLQFLFEYFSETQRNKGNFPGRFSGRQFSNSRSEMNVSTLELGDSALYLCASSLSGGPYEQYFGPGTRLTVT.

This chain connects TRBV2 to TRBJ2-6; D tentatively reads TRBD1 or TRBD2 (5 bases each). The germline gives CDR1 SNHLY, CDR2 FYNNEI. This CDR3 is built from 17 residues. V gave up 0 bases and J gave up 1 base, with 10 bases separating them. Here the CDR3 DNA reads TGTGCCAGCAGTGAAGCTGTGGGGGTGTCTGGGGCCAACGTCCTGACTTTC. This translates into CASSEAVGVSGANVLTF.